The present T cell receptor (beta chain) was sequenced within a study of blood T cell repertoires in COVID-19. Sequencing used immunoSEQ multiplex PCR; TCRdb keeps in-frame clones, though not all of them. The sample lists 60,000 to 75,000 clones, around 80% occurring once. The length of the CDR3 is 13 residues. CDR1 is KGHSH, CDR2 LQKENI, per germline. Trimming cost V 4 bases and J 3 bases, with 10 bases left between them. Sequenced input: peripheral blood. The rearrangement joins TRBV18 to TRBJ2-7, with D possibly being TRBD1 (6 bases). The clonotype was recovered from a human donor in a cohort sampled during active COVID-19. The CDR3: CASSRRDIYEQYF. In nucleotides, the CDR3 is TGTGCCAGCTCACGACGGGACATCTACGAGCAGTACTTC.